This T cell receptor (beta chain) was profiled in a study of blood T cell repertoires in COVID-19. The repertoire was sequenced with immunoSEQ multiplex PCR; TCRdb's copy has only in-frame clones and lacks some. The table records roughly 250,000 clones, 84% of them present only once. With V trimmed by 2 bases and J by 0 bases, 3 bases remained unmatched. The CDR3 spans 16 residues. CDR1 SGHTA and CDR2 FQGTGA come from the germline V gene. V usage is TRBV7-3 and J usage is TRBJ2-2, with 7 bases aligning to TRBD1. The origin of this receptor is a person aged 65 to 79 with COVID-19, enrolled during active disease. The sample taken for sequencing was peripheral blood. The CDR3 bases are TGTGCCAGCAGCTTAGAGGGGACAGCGAACACCGGGGAGCTGTTTTTT. It specifies CASSLEGTANTGELFF.